The present T cell receptor beta chain was sequenced within a study of blood T cell repertoires in COVID-19. This clone turned up a few times. After removal of 0 bases from V and 7 bases from J, the junction contained 4 bases not matched to a gene. Germline loops: CDR1 MGHRA, CDR2 YSYEKL. The CDR3 sequence is 15 residues long. Authors' methods: Estimation of nucleated cell counts relied on the amplification of reference gene primers. Clones were sequenced by immunoSEQ multiplex PCR, and TCRdb holds only the in-frame ones, with some missing. That table furnishes V, J and clone size, whereas the DNA furnished D and trimming. The table has some 110,000 clones, 70% to 80% seen once.

This chain joins TRBV4-1 and TRBJ1-4; 8 bases match TRBD1. The TCR originated in a human donor with acute or convalescent COVID-19. The donor label of this sample is uncertain. The specimen was peripheral blood. The CDR3 DNA is TGCGCCAGCAGCCAAGATGACAGGGGAGGTGAAAAACTGTTTTTT. Its protein product is CASSQDDRGGEKLFF.